The entry below describes one TCR beta chain. The target of this receptor is not known. Base-call qualities are not available, and no considerably larger clone is one nucleotide away. This sample is part of a study of T cells in localized non-small cell lung cancer (dated by TCRdb to the early 2020s). As for the study more broadly: The study analyzed T cell repertoires of 236 early-stage NSCLC patients, comparing tumors and uninvolved tumor-adjacent lungs. All 220 or so NSCLC patients in the cohort were treatment-naive and had localized lung tumors that were resected. The mean age of the NSCLC patients was under 70 years, with 130 or so men and about a hundred women. Beyond this particular receptor, the publication reports: Longer overall survival was associated with higher T cell density in blood, whereas shorter survival was associated with higher clonality in adjacent lung. Because multi-region sequencing of the tumors was not done, intratumor heterogeneity could not be ruled out. The highest T cell clonality was observed in uninvolved tumor-adjacent lung, where clonality exceeded that of tumor, suggesting that antigenic responses were more focused in uninvolved tumor-adjacent lung. A median of roughly 60 of the top 100 tumor clones were detected in paired uninvolved adjacent lung, and 25 to 35 of these tumor clones were also found among the top 100 clones of the paired uninvolved adjacent lung. Since the design was exploratory, TCR variables were selected using unadjusted p-values with no false-discovery rate correction.

The CDR3 measures 14 amino acids from cysteine to phenylalanine. Only the CDR3 portion is preserved as DNA: 42 bases, with reading frame beginning at the first base. In the germline V gene (reference sequence), CDR1 corresponds to SGHNT and CDR2 to YYREEE. V is pared back by 0 bases and J by 1 base, with 7 bases lying between the germline termini. The immunoSEQ Assay was used to sequence TCR beta CDR3 regions from DNA. The paper's data handling went like this. T cell density was computed as TCR beta template counts normalized to usable DNA estimated by amplifying housekeeping genes. Using the preseqR package, richness was estimated by extrapolating to 120,000 templates for tissue samples and 400,000 templates for PBMC samples. Clonality was defined as one minus Pielou's evenness. Differential abundance testing on productive amino-acid clonotypes, with a minimum total count of 5 and an alpha of 0.1, was used to identify tissue-enriched TCRs. The Jaccard Index and the Morisita Overlap Index were used to quantify repertoire overlap between compartments. TCR beta CDR3s were clustered by GLIPH together with public tetramer-defined viral CDR3s, and at least three viral sequences plus V-gene enrichment were required for viral motifs. Sourced from immuneACCESS, this table was stored by TCRdb with only in-frame sequences that have V and J called. A share of the clones is absent; for the studies checked, an unresolved V gene accounts for under half, and the remainder has no known explanation. That table furnishes V, J and clone size, whereas the DNA furnished D and trimming. The sample profile shows roughly 30,000 clones; 80% to 95% of them were found once. The top ten constitute 28% of the sample.

At diagnosis, peripheral blood, uninvolved tumor-adjacent lung and tumor were collected and were preserved as a mix of fresh-frozen and FFPE material. For TCR repertoire profiling, blood samples were analyzed as peripheral blood mononuclear cells. The V gene is TRBV5-4 and the J gene is TRBJ2-5; the D gene identity is not certain. The material was peripheral blood, obtained before any cancer treatment. The TCR sequence derives from a female donor older than 55 with stage I lung adenocarcinoma. The CDR3 has the sequence CASSLVGSQETQYF. The sequence in DNA is TGTGCCAGCAGCTTGGTGGGCAGCCAAGAGACCCAGTACTTC.